Each of the 11 T cell receptor beta chains below was sequenced from the same sample in a study of tumor-infiltrating lymphocytes in primary liver carcinoma. The blood RNA (from unsorted whole blood) was obtained, and germline DNA was also extracted. From roughly 0.55 ug of total RNA, TCR beta-specific cDNA was reverse-transcribed using a constant-region primer. Slightly modified ARM-PCR served as the procedure for the TCR beta libraries. These libraries came from three rounds of nested multiplex PCR. Researchers ran the first two PCR rounds for approximately 9 cycles each with TRBV1-TRBV30 forward primers and a C-beta reverse primer. One entry per CDR3 protein, called by TCRdb with MiXCR from the multiplex PCR reads. The sample lists 300,000 to 400,000 distinct CDR3 sequences, about 61% occurring once. What was sequenced was peripheral blood. These receptor sequences come from a man in his forties with primary liver carcinoma and hepatitis B virus infection.

Worth noting for this clonotype: The conserved phenylalanine or tryptophan is not found at the CDR3 terminus, so this likely reflects a read error. CDR3 loop: CASSDAGAKLFS. The CDR3, as DNA: TGTGCCAGCAGTGACGCTGGGGCGAAGCTGTTTTCT. This rearrangement joins TRBV6-4 to TRBJ2-2; TRBD1 might be the D (5 bases). The length of the CDR3 is 12 residues. Germline assignment: CDR1 MRHNA and CDR2 SNTAGT. V gave up 2 bases and J gave up 12 bases, with 10 bases separating them.

In this sample, this clonotype turned up once. This chain joins TRBV5-1 and TRBJ1-1; 7 nucleotides match TRBD1. The CDR3 length is 18 residues. V shed 4 bases, J shed 1 base, and the junction held 16 bases outside the gene matches. Per germline, CDR1 SGHRS and CDR2 YFSETQ. DNA of the CDR3: TGCGCCAGCAGCAGATGGGACAGTCTAAATGGTGGGAACACTGAAGCTTTCTTT. Encoded protein: CASSRWDSLNGGNTEAFF.

Note on this clonotype: Germline and junction disagree at one end, which may indicate a read error. The chain joins TRBV11-2 to TRBJ2-6; tentatively, D is TRBD1 (6 bases). CDR1 is SGHAT, CDR2 FQNNGV, per germline. The CDR3 is made up of 17 amino acids. The CDR3 DNA is TGTGCCAGCAGTAGTCACCGGGACACCCAACAGGCTAACGTCCTGATTTTC. Residues: CASSSHRDTQQANVLIF.

Concerning this clonotype: This could be a read error, since a much larger clone is one nucleotide away. J is TRBJ2-7 and V is TRBV14; no clear D. The CDR3 is made up of 11 amino acids. Germline CDR1 is SGHDN and CDR2 is FVKESK. V lost 8 bases, J lost 7 bases, and 12 bases lay in between. The CDR3 is CASGSYGEQYF. CDR3 bases: TGTGCCAGCGGCTCTTATGGGGAGCAGTACTTC.

The table lists this clonotype with a few counts. The rearrangement links TRBV5-4 to TRBJ2-7, with D possibly matching TRBD2 (7 bases). CDR1 and CDR2 (germline): SGHNT, YYREEE (reference sequence). With 4 bases removed from V and 2 bases from J, the gap between germline ends came to 16 bases. This CDR3 contains 15 residues. CDR3 amino acids: CASSMGGLGAYEQYF. CDR3 bases: TGTGCCAGCAGCATGGGGGGGCTGGGGGCCTACGAGCAGTACTTC.

This clonotype has more than one count but fewer than ten. This chain joins TRBV5-1 and TRBJ2-3; D may be TRBD1 or TRBD2 (6 bases each). The CDR3 runs 15 residues. The V end lost 4 bases, the J end lost 2 bases, and 14 bases lay between the germline ends. Germline CDR1 SGHRS, CDR2 YFSETQ. CDR3 DNA sequence: TGCGCCAGCAGCCCGATAGGGGGGTTCACAGATACGCAGTATTTT. The encoded protein is CASSPIGGFTDTQYF.

The CDR3 sequence is CASNPQVVGLNEQFF. The DNA for the CDR3 is TGTGCCAGCAATCCCCAAGTGGTCGGCCTCAATGAGCAGTTCTTC. The chain carries TRBV12-3 or TRBV12-4 and TRBJ2-1; the D is unclear. The CDR3 spans 15 residues. Trimming left V 7 bases short and J 6 bases short, with 19 bases between.

This clonotype was seen many times. V is TRBV11-2 and J is TRBJ2-1; D is perhaps TRBD1 or TRBD2 (5 bases each). This CDR3 spans 15 amino acids. V was cut by 4 bases and J by 1 base, with 11 bases left in between. Germline V gene sequence: CDR1 SGHAT, CDR2 FQNNGV. CDR3 residues: CASSSGTESYNEQFF. In DNA form, the CDR3 reads TGTGCCAGCAGCTCCGGGACCGAATCCTACAATGAGCAGTTCTTC.

About this clonotype itself: A much bigger clone sits one base away, suggesting this may be a read error. The V call is TRBV10-3, the J call TRBJ2-1, with 8 bases aligning to TRBD2. The germline CDR1 and CDR2 sequences are ENHRY and SYGVKD. This CDR3 has 15 residues. The CDR3 coding sequence is TGTGCCATCAATGAGCGGGAGAGCTCCTACAATGAGCAGTTCTTC. Encoded protein: CAINERESSYNEQFF.

In regard to this clonotype: One junction end disagrees with the germline gene, perhaps due to a read error. The V gene is TRBV7-9, the J gene TRBJ2-5; D unresolved. The germline V gene has CDR1 SEHNR and CDR2 FQNEAQ (reference sequence). The CDR3 totals 15 residues. CDR3 sequence (DNA): TGTGCCAGCATCTTATCTCTTGGGTCCGTAGAGACCCGGTACTTC. Protein sequence: CASILSLGSVETRYF.

V gene TRBV29-1 combines with J gene TRBJ2-1; 9 bases align to TRBD1. Germline CDR1 reads SQVTM; CDR2 reads ANQGSEA. This CDR3 has 15 amino acids. V gave up 6 bases and J gave up 2 bases; unmatched junction bases: 8. CDR3 protein: CSVAQGALPYNEQFF. The CDR3 DNA reads as TGCAGCGTAGCACAGGGGGCGCTCCCCTACAATGAGCAGTTCTTC.